The 2 T cell receptor beta chains below were found in one sample sequenced in a study of naive and memory T cell subsets. Whole-study results and caveats: A few larger clonotypes appeared in naive repertoires, especially CD8, possibly memory cells re-expressing CD45RA.

An equimolar mix of two oligonucleotides served as the beta constant-region primer for TRBC1 and TRBC2. Ligated cDNA was amplified by four rounds of PCR with nested alpha and beta constant-region primers and SP2. MiXCR was run by TCRdb on the UMI-ligation and nested PCR reads, yielding one entry per CDR3 protein. Among over 110,000 distinct CDR3 sequences listed, approximately 18% were seen once. These receptors have no known antigen. Material: naive CD8+ T cells from blood. Receptors were obtained from a human donor in good health.

V is TRBV7-8 and J is TRBJ2-5; D may be TRBD1 (5 bases). V gave up 5 bases and J gave up 1 base, with 11 bases separating them. Germline CDR1 reads SGHVS; CDR2 reads FQNEAQ. The CDR3 loop spans 14 amino acids. The CDR3 here is CASSPQEIQETQYF. In DNA form, the CDR3 reads TGTGCCAGCAGCCCACAGGAGATCCAAGAGACCCAGTACTTC.

This clonotype was counted a few times. J is TRBJ2-1 and V is TRBV6-1; the D call may be TRBD1 or TRBD2 (5 bases each). Germline V lookup: CDR1 MNHNS, CDR2 SASEGT. The CDR3 has 13 residues. The V and J ends lost 6 bases and 15 bases respectively, with 21 bases between them. CDR3 residues: CASRDGATRSPFF. In DNA, the CDR3 is TGTGCCAGCAGGGACGGGGCCACCCGAAGTCCGTTCTTC.